Below, 22 T cell receptor beta chains from the same sample are listed, as sequenced in a study of shared clonotypes between healthy human individuals. Selected positively for CCR7 and CD45RO-negative, naive CD8 cells excluded terminally differentiated effector memory CD45RA+ cells. Profiling relied on immunoSEQ multiplex PCR, and the TCRdb table lists in-frame clones only, not all of them. The sample consists of around 2,000,000 clones, roughly 91% of them appearing once. The sequenced sample was naive CD8+ T cells from PBMCs. Source of these receptors: a man younger than 35 in good health. Some clones in this sample may be carry-over from other donors' samples.

The chain has TRBV5-5 and TRBJ2-7; D not resolved. This CDR3 contains 16 residues. Germline V CDR1 and CDR2: SGHKS, YYEKEE (reference sequence). The ends were cut back, 0 bases at V and 1 base at J, with 14 bases in the middle. This CDR3 reads CASSLVRQVVSYEQYF. The CDR3, as DNA: TGTGCCAGCAGCTTGGTTCGGCAGGTCGTTTCCTACGAGCAGTACTTC.

A few counts support this clone. DNA for the CDR3: TGTGCCAGCAGTTTATCAGTGAGAGGGGAGGCTTTCTTT. As protein: CASSLSVRGEAFF. This chain connects TRBV27 to TRBJ1-1; tentative D call: TRBD1 (5 bases). V was pared by 0 bases and J by 11 bases, with 13 bases between. The CDR3 contains 13 residues. The germline CDR1 and CDR2 sequences are MNHEY and SMNVEV (reference sequence).

V usage is TRBV18 and J usage is TRBJ2-7, with D unclear. The germline CDR1 and CDR2 sequences are KGHSH and LQKENI. The CDR3 sequence is 18 residues long. The V end lost 1 base, the J end lost 2 bases, and 21 bases lay between the germline ends. CDR3 DNA: TGTGCCAGCTCACCACTTTTTTCGAAGCATGAAAGGCCCTACGAGCAGTACTTC. Translating it yields CASSPLFSKHERPYEQYF. Supplemented by reference TRBV18 and TRBJ2-7, the full variable domain reads NAGVMQNPRHLVRRRGQEARLRCSPMKGHSHVYWYRQLPEEGLKFMVYLQKENIIDESGMPKERFSAEFPKEGPSILRIQQVVRGDSAAYFCASSPLFSKHERPYEQYFGPGTRLTVT.

This chain joins TRBV27 and TRBJ2-1, with D hard to call. The CDR3 runs 14 residues. Germline values: CDR1 MNHEY, CDR2 SMNVEV (reference sequence). V gave up 6 bases and J gave up 0 bases, with 9 bases separating them. CDR3 amino acids: CASRLVGSYNEQFF. The CDR3 DNA follows: TGTGCCAGCAGGTTAGTTGGCTCCTACAATGAGCAGTTCTTC.

With respect to this clone: A read error may produce the germline difference seen at one junction end. The J gene is TRBJ1-1, the V gene TRBV7-9; D may be TRBD1 (5 bases). Germline V gene data show CDR1 as SEHNR and CDR2 as FQNEAQ (reference sequence). The CDR3 spans 14 residues. CDR3 DNA sequence: TGTGCCGGCAGCCGCGGGGGGGAGAACACTGAAGCTTTCTTT. As protein: CAGSRGGENTEAFF.

The CDR3 DNA reads as TGTGCCAGCAGCCGAGCGGGAGCGAGCTACGAGCAGTACTTC. Encoded protein: CASSRAGASYEQYF. This rearrangement joins TRBV7-9 to TRBJ2-7; 8 bases line up with TRBD2. This CDR3 has 14 residues. With V trimmed by 5 bases and J by 3 bases, 6 bases remained unmatched. Germline V CDR1 and CDR2: SEHNR, FQNEAQ (reference sequence).

V is TRBV6-4 and J is TRBJ2-7; D may be TRBD1 or TRBD2 (5 bases each). There are 15 residues in the CDR3. CDR1 is MRHNA, CDR2 SNTAGT, per germline. The V gene lost 3 bases and the J gene lost 3 bases, with 15 bases spanning the gap. The CDR3 here is CASSEGVSPLYEQYF. CDR3 DNA sequence: TGTGCCAGCAGTGAGGGGGTAAGTCCCCTCTACGAGCAGTACTTC.

V gene TRBV6-1 combines with J gene TRBJ1-5; TRBD1 matches at 9 bases. The V gene's germline CDR1 is MNHNS and CDR2 SASEGT. This CDR3 has 17 amino acids. V was clipped by 1 base and J by 6 bases; unmatched bases: 10. CDR3 protein: CASSEDHWTGVGQPQHF. For the CDR3, the DNA is TGTGCCAGCAGTGAAGACCATTGGACAGGGGTGGGTCAGCCCCAGCATTTT.

The gene calls are TRBV27 and TRBJ2-3, with D tentatively TRBD2 (5 bases). The CDR3 has 17 residues. Germline CDR1 MNHEY, CDR2 SMNVEV (reference sequence). V shed 0 bases and J shed 2 bases, with 15 bases lying between them. CDR3 bases: TGTGCCAGCAGTTTATCGCTCGCGGGTAGTCTCACAGATACGCAGTATTTT. This gives the protein CASSLSLAGSLTDTQYF.

The rearrangement links TRBV27 to TRBJ2-3, with D maybe TRBD2 (6 bases). Germline V gene lookup returns CDR1 MNHEY and CDR2 SMNVEV (reference sequence). The CDR3 is 14 residues long. Trimming left V 6 bases short and J 1 base short, with 11 bases between. DNA of the CDR3: TGTGCCAGCAGAACAGGAGGGCGCACAGATACGCAGTATTTT. It encodes CASRTGGRTDTQYF.

The genes are TRBV4-1 and TRBJ2-7; perhaps D is TRBD1 or TRBD2 (5 bases each). The CDR3 runs to 20 residues. The germline gives CDR1 MGHRA, CDR2 YSYEKL. V was cut by 4 bases and J by 5 bases, with 33 bases left in between. This CDR3 reads CASSPVGPRDLHLRAHEQYF. In DNA form, the CDR3 reads TGCGCCAGCAGCCCCGTAGGTCCCCGGGACCTCCACCTCCGAGCCCACGAGCAGTACTTC.

This chain connects TRBV6-1 to TRBJ2-7, with a weak D call TRBD1 (6 bases). Germline CDR1 MNHNS, CDR2 SASEGT. CDR3 length: 15 amino acids. The V end was cut by 6 bases, the J end by 3 bases, with 18 bases between. The CDR3 bases are TGTGCCAGCAGCGAGGGGGACATTGTCTTCTACGAGCAGTACTTC. Translation gives CASSEGDIVFYEQYF.

This rearrangement joins TRBV28 to TRBJ2-5, with D possibly TRBD1 on 6 matching bases. The germline gives CDR1 MDHEN, CDR2 SYDVKM. This CDR3 is built from 13 residues. Between the trimmed V and J ends, which lost 8 bases and 5 bases, there was a span of 15 bases. DNA for the CDR3: TGTGCCAGCGGGGGCAGGGTTTGGGAGACCCAGTACTTC. Its translation: CASGGRVWETQYF.

The chain combines TRBV29-1 with TRBJ2-7, with a weak D call TRBD1 (6 bases). V lost 5 bases and J lost 6, with 14 bases in between. The CDR3 is 12 amino acids. From germline, CDR1 is SQVTM and CDR2 ANQGSEA. The CDR3 coding sequence is TGCAGCGTTCTCCGCTCAGGGGTCGAGCAGTACTTC. Translating it yields CSVLRSGVEQYF.

The rearrangement links TRBV7-9 to TRBJ2-5, with no clear D. There are 15 residues in the CDR3. Per germline, CDR1 SEHNR and CDR2 FQNEAQ (reference sequence). Trimming shortened V by 1 base and J by 1 base, and 10 bases separated the two germline ends. The CDR3 loop is CASSLVRWGQETQYF. CDR3 in DNA: TGTGCCAGCAGCTTAGTTCGGTGGGGCCAAGAGACCCAGTACTTC.

This clone was counted a single time. A clone one base away is much larger, so this may be a read error. The chain uses TRBV13 and TRBJ2-7; D unresolved. V was clipped by 4 bases and J by 3 bases, with 4 bases between them. Per germline, CDR1 PRHDT and CDR2 FYEKMQ (reference sequence). The CDR3 consists of 11 residues. The CDR3, as DNA: TGTGCCAGCAGCTCGGGCTACGAGCAGTACTTC. This codes for CASSSGYEQYF.

The chain is built from TRBV7-2 and TRBJ2-3; 11 nucleotides match TRBD2. CDR1 and CDR2 (germline): SGHTA, FQGNSA. The CDR3 has 16 residues. J lost 2 bases, V lost 6 bases, and 7 bases had no gene match. For the CDR3, the DNA is TGTGCCAGCAGACCCACTAGCGGGAGTTTCACAGATACGCAGTATTTT. Its translation: CASRPTSGSFTDTQYF.

V and J are TRBV6-1 and TRBJ2-1; TRBD2 is a possible D gene (5 bases). V was trimmed by 0 bases and J by 5 bases, leaving 8 bases between them. Germline V gene data show CDR1 as MNHNS and CDR2 as SASEGT. The CDR3 consists of 14 residues. This CDR3 reads CASSEADYHNEQFF. CDR3 DNA sequence: TGTGCCAGCAGTGAAGCTGACTACCACAATGAGCAGTTCTTC.

This clone was recorded only once. CDR3 DNA: TGTGCCAGCAGTGAGTGGGCCGGGGGGGAGTACGAGCAGTACTTC. This gives the protein CASSEWAGGEYEQYF. The rearrangement uses TRBV2 and TRBJ2-7; 8 nucleotides agree with TRBD2. The J segment lost 4 bases and the V segment lost 3 bases, leaving 8 bases of the junction unmatched. The CDR3 consists of 15 residues. CDR1 SNHLY and CDR2 FYNNEI come from the germline V gene.

J is TRBJ2-3 and V is TRBV4-2; maybe TRBD1 (5 bases). This CDR3 region has 16 residues. Trimming took off 0 bases at V and 8 bases at J, with 18 bases between the two ends. Per the germline V gene, CDR1 is LGHNA and CDR2 is YNFKEQ. The CDR3 bases are TGTGCCAGCAGCCAAGAGTGGCAGGGCCTCCCGGGTACGCAGTATTTT. The encoded protein is CASSQEWQGLPGTQYF.

This sequence joins TRBV6-5 and TRBJ2-2, with 7 bases aligning to TRBD1. The V and J ends lost 2 bases and 3 bases, in that order; junction bases with no gene match: 6. The germline CDR1 and CDR2 sequences are MNHEY and SVGAGI. This CDR3 contains 16 residues. The CDR3 DNA sequence: TGTGCCAGCAGTTACGGTCCCCAGGGGGACACCGGGGAGCTGTTTTTT. Translated, it gives CASSYGPQGDTGELFF.

The CDR3 region has the DNA TGTGCCAGCAGTATACCGGGCCGGGCAGATACGCAGTATTTT. This codes for CASSIPGRADTQYF. This chain connects TRBV6-5 to TRBJ2-3; D is unresolved. This CDR3 contains 14 residues. CDR1 MNHEY and CDR2 SVGAGI come from the germline V gene. The V end lost 5 bases, the J end lost 4 bases, and 13 bases lay between the germline ends.